The 24 T cell receptor beta chains in this list originate from one sample, sequenced in a study of read filtering for tumor transcriptome and immune sequencing (dated by TCRdb to about 2020). Sequencing instrument: Illumina HiSeq 4000. The Immunoverse kit was used to build TCR libraries from 400 ng RNA, with molecular barcoded adaptors covering alpha/delta and beta/gamma chains. In-frame beta chains were kept once TCRdb had trimmed the public reads at Q25 with fastp and called clones with MiXCR. Rows matching on CDR3 protein sequence are summarized as one entry with the most common DNA and genes. For this sample there are 100,000 to 150,000 distinct CDR3 sequences; less than 15% appear just once. The top ten clonotypes cover around 8.3% of the sample. Input material: a population of CD138-negative cells sorted from bone marrow. This sample's cell subset or site label indicates: bone marrow mononuclear cells depleted of CD138+ plasma/myeloma cells by negative magnetic selection. These receptor sequences come from a donor over 35 with multiple myeloma.

This clonotype has a count of ten or more. The J gene is TRBJ2-7, the V gene TRBV5-1; 7 nucleotides line up with TRBD2. CDR1 is SGHRS and CDR2 is YFSETQ in the germline V gene. The length of the CDR3 is 15 residues. Trimming removed 2 bases from V and 2 bases from J; junction bases left unmatched: 7. The CDR3 protein is CASSFLSGPAYEQYF. The CDR3 nucleotides are TGCGCCAGCAGCTTTCTTAGCGGGCCTGCCTACGAGCAGTACTTC.

This clonotype was counted at least ten times. Sequence at one end of the junction differs from germline and may be a read error. The chain employs TRBV18 and TRBJ2-1, with D unclear. The CDR3 loop spans 17 amino acids. The V gene's germline CDR1 is KGHSH and CDR2 LQKENI. Here the CDR3 DNA reads TGTGCCAGCCCGTCTTATTTGTGTTGTGGCTCCTACAATGAGCAGTCCTTC. Amino acids: CASPSYLCCGSYNEQSF.

This clonotype has a count of ten or more. The rearrangement uses TRBV29-1 and TRBJ1-2, with D unresolved. The length of the CDR3 is 11 residues. The V gene's germline CDR1 is SQVTM and CDR2 ANQGSEA. V was shortened by 7 bases and J by 8 bases, with 14 bases between the two germline ends. The CDR3 region is CSGKDGRGYTF. CDR3 DNA sequence: TGCAGCGGGAAGGACGGTCGGGGCTACACCTTC.

This clonotype was counted many times. This chain links TRBV3-1 with TRBJ2-4, with 8 bases fitting TRBD2. The CDR3 spans 17 residues. CDR1 and CDR2 (germline): LGHDT, YNNKEL (reference sequence). Trimming cost V 2 bases and J 6 bases; bases outside gene matches: 12. The CDR3 sequence is CASSQPTSGGRRNIQYF. In nucleotides, the CDR3 is TGTGCCAGCAGCCAACCCACGTCGGGAGGGCGGAGAAACATTCAGTACTTC.

This clonotype was observed a handful of times. V is TRBV6-6 and J is TRBJ1-1; 8 positions match TRBD1. Trimming removed 8 bases from V and 9 bases from J; junction bases left unmatched: 8. CDR1 is MNHNY, CDR2 SVGAGI, per germline (reference sequence). This CDR3 region has 12 residues. As DNA, the CDR3 is TGTGCCAGCGACCCCGGGACAGGCAAAGCTTTCTTT. It specifies CASDPGTGKAFF.

As to this clonotype: Because it lacks the conserved phenylalanine or tryptophan at the end, this CDR3 is likely a read error. This chain joins TRBV5-5 and TRBJ2-1; no firm D call. The germline CDR1 and CDR2 sequences are SGHKS and YYEKEE (reference sequence). The CDR3 extends over 11 amino acids. Trimming pared 0 bases from V and 6 bases from J, leaving 1 base between. CDR3 in amino acids: CASSLGNEQFL. DNA for the CDR3: TGTGCCAGCAGCTTGGGCAATGAGCAGTTCCTC.

This clonotype was detected ten times or more. The CDR3 region is CASSLGPRSNQPQHF. As DNA, the CDR3 is TGTGCCAGCAGTTTAGGCCCGAGGAGCAATCAGCCCCAGCATTTT. The chain is built from TRBV12-3 or TRBV12-4 and TRBJ1-5; D is undetermined. CDR3 size: 15 residues. Trimming stripped 1 base from V and 1 base from J, with 8 bases between.

This clonotype was observed a handful of times. This may be a read error: a much more frequent sequence differs by one nucleotide. This CDR3 is missing its conserved last phenylalanine or tryptophan, likely due to a read error. This chain connects TRBV5-1 to TRBJ1-1; 7 positions match TRBD1. Germline V lookup: CDR1 SGHRS, CDR2 YFSETQ. This CDR3 has 13 amino acids. V was clipped by 5 bases and J by 3 bases; unmatched bases: 4. As DNA, the CDR3 is TGCGCCAGCAGGACAGGGTTCGACACTGAAGCTTTCTCT. Encoded protein: CASRTGFDTEAFS.

In its sample, this clonotype was seen once. The rearrangement joins TRBV13 to TRBJ2-5, with TRBD2 identical over 12 bases. The CDR3 sequence is 18 residues long. Germline CDR1 PRHDT, CDR2 FYEKMQ (reference sequence). V dropped 2 bases and J dropped 3; count of bases not matched to a gene: 10. The CDR3 DNA is TGTGCCAGCAGCTTACCTAGCGGGAGGGCCGGTAGAGAAGAGACCCAGTACTTC. As protein: CASSLPSGRAGREETQYF. Filled out from reference TRBV13 and TRBJ2-5, the complete variable domain reads AAGVIQSPRHLIKEKRETATLKCYPIPRHDTVYWYQQGPGQDPQFLISFYEKMQSDKGSIPDRFSAQQFSDYHSELNMSSLELGDSALYFCASSLPSGRAGREETQYFGPGTRLLVL.

The chain recombines TRBV18 with TRBJ2-1; D perhaps matches TRBD1 (6 bases). Trimming removed 8 bases from V and 0 bases from J, with 14 bases in between. Germline V gives CDR1 KGHSH, CDR2 LQKENI. This CDR3 has 15 residues. CDR3 nucleotide sequence: TGTGCCAGCCAAGTAGCACAGGGCTCCTACAATGAGCAGTTCTTC. Translated: CASQVAQGSYNEQFF.

This clonotype was recorded at least ten times. V and J are TRBV7-9 and TRBJ2-5; no clear D gene. Germline V gene sequence: CDR1 SEHNR, CDR2 FQNEAQ (reference sequence). The V gene lost 4 bases and the J gene lost 4 bases, with 4 bases spanning the gap. This CDR3 region has 11 residues. The DNA for the CDR3 is TGTGCCAGCAGCTCCACAGAGACCCAGTACTTC. Encoded protein: CASSSTETQYF.

A few counts support this clonotype. A read error may explain this, as a much larger clone is one base away. The V gene is TRBV4-3, the J gene TRBJ2-3, with D hard to call. This CDR3 has 18 amino acids. CDR1 is LGHNA, CDR2 YSLEER, per germline. In nucleotides, the CDR3 is TGCGCCAGCGGCCAAAACCCCCCGCGTGAGCTCCTCACAGATACGCAGTATTTT. Its translation: CASGQNPPRELLTDTQYF.

Many counts were recorded for this clonotype. The chain employs TRBV3-1 and TRBJ2-1; the match to TRBD2 covers 12 bases. Germline CDR1 reads LGHDT; CDR2 reads YNNKEL (reference sequence). The CDR3 spans 15 residues. V shed 1 base, J shed 8 bases, and the junction held 3 bases outside the gene matches. In nucleotides, the CDR3 is TGTGCCAGCAGCCAAGGGACTAGCGGGAAACATGAGCAGTTCTTC. Its translation: CASSQGTSGKHEQFF.

This clonotype was counted at least ten times. The chain is built from TRBV20-1 and TRBJ2-1; either TRBD1 or TRBD2 may supply D (7 bases each). Germline V gives CDR1 DFQATT, CDR2 SNEGSKA (reference sequence). Trimming removed 2 bases at V and 3 bases at J, with 11 bases between. The CDR3 contains 14 residues. CDR3: CSARQGGLYNEQFF. The CDR3 nucleotides read TGCAGTGCTAGACAGGGGGGGCTCTACAATGAGCAGTTCTTC.

At least ten counts were recorded for this clonotype. V is TRBV11-2 and J is TRBJ2-2; D tentatively fits TRBD1 or TRBD2 (5 bases each). This CDR3 is built from 17 residues. Germline CDR1 reads SGHAT; CDR2 reads FQNNGV. Trimming stripped 4 bases from V and 2 bases from J, with 17 bases between. The CDR3 reads CASSSSRDGTNTGELFF. CDR3 nucleotides: TGTGCCAGCAGCTCAAGCCGGGACGGAACCAACACCGGGGAGCTGTTTTTT.

In its sample, this clonotype was seen many times. This sequence joins TRBV5-1 and TRBJ2-1; D is ambiguous. Germline loops: CDR1 SGHRS, CDR2 YFSETQ. This CDR3 region has 12 residues. V dropped 0 bases and J dropped 7 bases, with 5 bases sitting between them. The CDR3 DNA is TGCGCCAGCAGCTTGGGCCCGAATGAGCAGTTCTTC. Its translation: CASSLGPNEQFF.

As concerns this clonotype: This may be a read error, as it is one base from a much larger clone. The conserved closing phenylalanine or tryptophan is absent in this CDR3, likely reflecting a read error. This sequence joins TRBV6-5 and TRBJ2-1; 7 bases line up with TRBD1. V gave up 6 bases and J gave up 8 bases; unmatched junction bases: 7. Germline CDR1 is MNHEY and CDR2 is SVGAGI. This CDR3 has 13 amino acids. The CDR3 loop reads CASRTGPHHEQFC. The CDR3 DNA reads as TGTGCCAGCAGGACAGGGCCCCACCATGAGCAGTTCTGC.

This clonotype came up many times. The J gene is TRBJ1-1, the V gene TRBV5-1, with D unclear. CDR3 length: 13 residues. With 4 bases removed from V and 4 bases from J, the gap between germline ends came to 11 bases. The germline V gene encodes CDR1 SGHRS and CDR2 YFSETQ. CDR3 region: CASSPMGSTEAFF. The CDR3 region has the DNA TGCGCCAGCAGCCCGATGGGGAGCACTGAAGCTTTCTTT.

This clonotype was observed at least ten times. The V call is TRBV20-1, the J call TRBJ2-3; 9 positions agree with TRBD2. Trimming cost V 6 bases and J 6 bases; bases outside gene matches: 10. This CDR3 region has 14 residues. Looked up from germline, CDR1 is DFQATT and CDR2 is SNEGSKA (reference sequence). Here the CDR3 reads CSAGSAGGGDTQYF. CDR3 sequence (DNA): TGCAGTGCAGGGTCAGCGGGAGGTGGTGATACGCAGTATTTT.

This clonotype was recorded many times. This chain links TRBV7-2 with TRBJ2-1; D unclear. Trimming left V 1 base short and J 6 bases short, with 10 bases between. This CDR3 is 14 amino acids long. The germline V gene has CDR1 SGHTA and CDR2 FQGNSA. CDR3 sequence (DNA): TGTGCCAGCAGCTTAGTTCCTGGCGGCAATGAGCAGTTCTTC. Translating gives CASSLVPGGNEQFF.

This clonotype showed up many times. The J gene is TRBJ2-7, the V gene TRBV7-9; no reliable D call. The CDR3 spans 13 residues. V was cut by 2 bases and J by 5 bases, with 10 bases left in between. Germline CDR1 is SEHNR and CDR2 is FQNEAQ (reference sequence). CDR3 DNA sequence: TGTGCCAGCAGCTTAAATTTTCGGGACGAGCAGTACTTC. It translates to CASSLNFRDEQYF.

Many counts were recorded for this clonotype. This chain links TRBV2 with TRBJ1-5, with D unclear. The CDR3 is 13 residues long. Per the germline V gene, CDR1 is SNHLY and CDR2 is FYNNEI. Trimming pared 6 bases from V and 0 bases from J, leaving 6 bases between. This CDR3 is CASRVDSNQPQHF. The CDR3 coding sequence is TGTGCCAGCAGGGTGGATAGCAATCAGCCCCAGCATTTT.

Ten or more counts support this clonotype. The chain carries TRBV5-1 and TRBJ1-1; D gene uncertain. Germline V lookup: CDR1 SGHRS, CDR2 YFSETQ. V gave up 3 bases and J gave up 6 bases, with 12 bases separating them. The CDR3 has 13 amino acids. The CDR3 loop reads CASSSRGHAEAFF. CDR3 DNA sequence: TGCGCCAGCAGCTCGAGAGGGCACGCTGAAGCTTTCTTT.

This clonotype showed up many times. The chain combines TRBV4-3 with TRBJ2-1; 7 nucleotides match TRBD2. There are 17 residues in the CDR3. Unmatched junction bases numbered 9, after V lost 0 bases and J lost 4 bases. In germline, CDR1 is LGHNA, CDR2 YSLEER. CDR3 DNA: TGCGCCAGCAGCCAAGATCTGGGGGGGAGTCGGTACAATGAGCAGTTCTTC. Protein sequence: CASSQDLGGSRYNEQFF.